This T cell receptor beta chain was captured in a study of T cells in narcolepsy. The method was immunoSEQ multiplex PCR; TCRdb's version includes in-frame clones alone and lacks a portion of them. The repertoire holds some 22,000 clones, with 75% to 85% as singletons. Trimming removed 3 bases at V and 0 bases at J, with 10 bases between. The CDR3 has 15 amino acids. Germline V gene lookup returns CDR1 SGDLS and CDR2 YYNGEE. Overall study results and limits: Blood of same and different patients, but not healthy controls, reportedly held recurring autoreactive clonotypes.

A note on this clone: Antigen unknown.

This clonotype was obtained from a human donor in good health. The chain couples TRBV9 to TRBJ1-3; D gene unclear. Sequenced material: memory (CD45RA-) CD4+ T cells from blood. In DNA, the CDR3 is TGTGCCAGCAGCGCTCAGGTGAGCTCTGGAAACACCATATATTTT. It specifies CASSAQVSSGNTIYF.